This T cell receptor (beta chain) was recovered during a study of blood T cell repertoires in COVID-19. Background on the study: Acute-phase and convalescent COVID-19 samples originated in the United States, Italy and Spain. T cells, B-cell-depleted T cells, or PBMCs supplied cDNA or gDNA.

This clone was picked up a small number of times. Original data processing: From reference gene primer amplification, estimates of nucleated cell counts were derived. Sequenced by immunoSEQ multiplex PCR; TCRdb stores in-frame clones only, minus some. Clonal size and the V and J genes are those of that table, whereas D and trimming came from the DNA. Of around 190,000 clones in the sample, about 83% are singletons; the top ten hold 4.5% to 7%. The study recruited people aged about 18 to 95 years across 24 US areas. Trimming cost V 3 bases and J 3 bases, with 13 bases left between them. CDR3 size: 15 residues. The germline gives CDR1 MDHEN, CDR2 SYDVKM.

The clonotype comes from a man between 35 and 55 years old with acute COVID-19. The sequenced sample consisted of PBMCs or T cells enriched from blood (not recorded which). The chain couples TRBV28 to TRBJ2-3, with D possibly TRBD1 on 7 matching bases. The CDR3 loop reads CASSFQGGRTDTQYF. CDR3 bases: TGTGCCAGCAGTTTCCAGGGGGGTAGAACAGATACGCAGTATTTT.